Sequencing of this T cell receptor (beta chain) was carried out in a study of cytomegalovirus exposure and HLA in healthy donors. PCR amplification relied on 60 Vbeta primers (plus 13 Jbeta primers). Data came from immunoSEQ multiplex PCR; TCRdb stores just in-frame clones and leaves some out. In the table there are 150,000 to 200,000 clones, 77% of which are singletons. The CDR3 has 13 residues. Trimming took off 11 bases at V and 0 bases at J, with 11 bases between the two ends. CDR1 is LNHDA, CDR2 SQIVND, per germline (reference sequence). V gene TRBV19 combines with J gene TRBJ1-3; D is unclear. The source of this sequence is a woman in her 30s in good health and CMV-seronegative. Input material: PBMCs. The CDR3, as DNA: TGTGCCGGCAGCGACTTCTCTGGAAACACCATATATTTT. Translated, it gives CAGSDFSGNTIYF.